Sequencing of this TCR beta chain was carried out in a study of T cells after yellow fever vaccination. Broader study findings: Weaker overall, the secondary response nonetheless peaked faster (day 5 versus 15). Primary-vaccination clones mostly resurfaced post-booster (nearly 97% CD4, more than 85% CD8). The CD4 and CD8 compartments had a small share of their clonotypes in common.

This clonotype was counted only a few times. Its antigen is as yet unknown. Template switching by 5'RACE produced TCR cDNA, adding a universal primer site and UMIs. TCRdb analysed the 5' RACE reads with MiXCR anew, one entry per CDR3 protein. The data hold around 590,000 distinct CDR3 sequences, with around 12% observed a single time. Trimming removed 1 base from V and 6 bases from J; junction bases left unmatched: 7. The CDR3 totals 16 residues. Germline V CDR1 and CDR2: SEHNR, FQNEAQ (reference sequence). The source material was PBMCs, sampled on the day of the yellow fever booster vaccination. The chain uses TRBV7-9 and TRBJ2-1; TRBD2 agrees at 9 bases. This receptor was taken from a man aged 25-45 years who received the YFV17D yellow fever vaccine. The CDR3 nucleotides read TGTGCCAGCAGCTTAGAGGGCGGGAGGGCCGGCAATGAGCAGTTCTTC. This codes for CASSLEGGRAGNEQFF.